This T cell receptor (beta chain) was identified in a study of T cells in Graves' hyperthyroidism and ophthalmopathy. Authors of the study amplified TCR beta CDR3 regions from RNA transcripts. TCR CDR3 regions were first amplified by RT-PCR with HTBI primers. TCRdb itself ran the multiplex PCR reads through MiXCR, one entry per CDR3 protein. The sample lists 650,000 to 850,000 distinct CDR3 sequences; roughly a sixth were seen once. The CDR3 is 14 amino acids. V was clipped by 8 bases and J by 9 bases, with 22 bases between them. Germline V gene sequence: CDR1 MNHEY, CDR2 SVGEGT. The chain employs TRBV6-2 or TRBV6-3 and TRBJ1-1; D is perhaps TRBD1 (6 bases). The material sequenced was blood. This TCR came from a woman aged 45-60 years with Graves' hyperthyroidism that later progressed to Graves' ophthalmopathy. Here the CDR3 reads CASFPTGGAPKAFF. CDR3 coding DNA: TGTGCCAGCTTCCCGACGGGGGGCGCCCCCAAAGCTTTCTTT.